This TCR beta chain was obtained from a study of beta chain features in type 1 diabetes. Study information: All samples together contributed 107,917,701 sorted cells for examination. Broader study findings: No resolution was reached here on whether HLA type influences TCRB rearrangement. Shorter TCRB CDR3s, moderately but significantly so, marked every one of the four CD4+ subsets in Type 1 diabetes patients. VDJ junctions sequenced from type 1 diabetes patients showed fewer insertions and more deletions.

The single heparinised draw taken from each donor contained around 100 mL of blood on average. On this clone itself: The antigen remains undetermined.

Every bit of the isolated RNA underwent reverse transcription, so sequencing read expressed TCRB transcripts. Libraries were prepared by immunoSEQ multiplex PCR; TCRdb keeps only in-frame clonotypes and omits some of them. The sample has about 650,000 clones, 12% seen once; the top ten hold more than 0.09%. V lost 3 bases to trimming and J lost 5 bases; unmatched junction nucleotides: 4. Germline CDR1 SGHRS, CDR2 YFSETQ. The CDR3 covers 14 residues. This chain links TRBV5-1 with TRBJ1-5; 8 bases agree with TRBD1. This clonotype was sampled from a young man with type 1 diabetes. The sample comprised naive CD4+ T cells from blood. The CDR3 sequence: CASSSGQGDQPQHF. In DNA, the CDR3 is TGCGCCAGCAGCTCCGGACAGGGCGATCAGCCCCAGCATTTT.